These 14 T cell receptor beta chains originate from one sample sequenced in a study of shared clonotypes between healthy human individuals. Sequenced by immunoSEQ multiplex PCR; TCRdb stores in-frame clones only, minus some. Of 330,000 or so clones listed, around 67% are singletons. The sequenced material came from memory CD4+ T cells sorted from blood. As for subset: CD45RA-negative fraction. These receptors all stem from a man aged 25-45 years in good health.

There are a few counts of this clone. The chain carries TRBV19 and TRBJ2-2, with D perhaps given as TRBD1 or TRBD2 (5 bases each). Trimming cost V 5 bases and J 0 bases, with 16 bases left between them. There are 17 residues in the CDR3. In germline, CDR1 is LNHDA, CDR2 SQIVND (reference sequence). The CDR3 loop reads CASSSYPGRPNTGELFF. DNA for the CDR3: TGTGCCAGTAGTTCCTATCCGGGACGGCCGAACACCGGGGAGCTGTTTTTT.

The rearrangement joins TRBV7-9 to TRBJ2-5; TRBD1 might be the D (5 bases). This CDR3 has 14 amino acids. With 5 bases removed from V and 0 bases from J, the gap between germline ends came to 10 bases. In germline, CDR1 is SEHNR, CDR2 FQNEAQ (reference sequence). The CDR3 loop is CASSARTNQETQYF. The CDR3 bases are TGTGCCAGCAGCGCTCGGACAAACCAAGAGACCCAGTACTTC.

The chain employs TRBV6-1 and TRBJ2-2, with D perhaps assigned TRBD1 or TRBD2 (5 bases each). Germline V gene lookup returns CDR1 MNHNS and CDR2 SASEGT. Trimming left V 2 bases short and J 1 base short, with 17 bases between. There are 18 residues in the CDR3. This CDR3 reads CASSESRGQGWNTGELFF. The CDR3, as DNA: TGTGCCAGCAGTGAATCGAGAGGGCAGGGATGGAACACCGGGGAGCTGTTTTTT.

The chain is built from TRBV2 and TRBJ2-1; 8 bases line up with TRBD1. Losses at the gene ends were 4 bases for V and 5 bases for J; bases not matched to a gene: 7. The CDR3 is 15 residues long. Germline assignment: CDR1 SNHLY and CDR2 FYNNEI. The CDR3 reads CASSADRAENNEQFF. The CDR3 region has the DNA TGTGCCAGCAGTGCGGACAGGGCCGAAAACAATGAGCAGTTCTTC.

The chain combines TRBV9 with TRBJ2-7; 8 bases are a match to TRBD2. Germline V gives CDR1 SGDLS, CDR2 YYNGEE. Trimming at V came to 0 bases and at J to 6 bases, leaving 11 bases not matched to a gene. The CDR3 runs to 16 residues. The CDR3 DNA is TGTGCCAGCAGCGTAGTTCCGGGACTAGAAGGATCCGAGCAGTACTTC. It yields the protein CASSVVPGLEGSEQYF.

This chain joins TRBV2 and TRBJ2-7, with 8 bases lining up with TRBD2. The CDR3 spans 14 residues. The ends lost 7 bases at V and 0 bases at J; junction bases unmatched: 5. Germline CDR1 SNHLY, CDR2 FYNNEI. CDR3 sequence: CASKLSGSSYEQYF. CDR3 DNA sequence: TGTGCCAGCAAATTAAGCGGGAGCTCCTACGAGCAGTACTTC.

Note on this clone: Additional DNA sequences in this sample encode the identical CDR3. V gene TRBV7-9 combines with J gene TRBJ2-3; perhaps TRBD2 as D (5 bases). The germline gives CDR1 SEHNR, CDR2 FQNEAQ (reference sequence). Trimming removed 2 bases at V and 0 bases at J, with 9 bases between. CDR3 length: 15 amino acids. The CDR3 sequence: CASSLSGISTDTQYF. In DNA, the CDR3 is TGTGCCAGCAGCTTATCCGGGATAAGCACAGATACGCAGTATTTT. Based on the CDR3 plus reference TRBV7-9 and TRBJ2-3, the full variable domain is DTGVSQNPRHKITKRGQNVTFRCDPISEHNRLYWYRQTLGQGPEFLTYFQNEAQLEKSRLLSDRFSAERPKGSFSTLEIQRTEQGDSAMYLCASSLSGISTDTQYFGPGTRLTVL.

This sequence joins TRBV6-1 and TRBJ1-4; tentatively, D is TRBD1 (6 bases). This CDR3 spans 15 amino acids. Trimming took 6 bases from V and 4 from J, leaving 15 bases between them. The germline V gene encodes CDR1 MNHNS and CDR2 SASEGT. CDR3 amino acids: CASRTETGGNEKLFF. As DNA, the CDR3 is TGTGCCAGCAGAACAGAGACAGGCGGTAATGAAAAACTGTTTTTT.

This clone was seen a few times. The chain combines TRBV7-2 with TRBJ2-3; TRBD2 aligns across 7 bases. Germline V gene data show CDR1 as SGHTA and CDR2 as FQGNSA. Unmatched junction bases numbered 4, after V lost 1 base and J lost 0 bases. CDR3 length equals 16 residues. CDR3 residues: CASSLDLAVSTDTQYF. The CDR3 DNA reads TGTGCCAGCAGCTTAGATCTAGCGGTGAGCACAGATACGCAGTATTTT.

The V gene is TRBV29-1, the J gene TRBJ1-1; D is unclear. Germline V lookup: CDR1 SQVTM, CDR2 ANQGSEA. The CDR3 has 14 residues. V lost 4 bases and J 1 base, leaving 13 bases between the germline ends. CDR3 sequence (DNA): TGCAGCGTTGGAGGCGGGAGAGGGAACACTGAAGCTTTCTTT. Translating it yields CSVGGGRGNTEAFF.

J is TRBJ1-2 and V is TRBV14, with no clear D. The CDR3 has 14 residues. Germline-derived CDR1 and CDR2 are SGHDN and FVKESK. V was clipped by 1 base and J by 4 bases, with 10 bases between them. CDR3 DNA: TGTGCCAGCAGCCAAGCTACGTTCTTCTATGGCTACACCTTC. Its protein is CASSQATFFYGYTF.

This sequence joins TRBV25-1 and TRBJ2-6; 7 nucleotides align to TRBD1. Germline values: CDR1 MGHDK, CDR2 SYGVNS. The CDR3 runs to 17 residues. Trimming cost V 6 bases and J 0 bases; bases outside gene matches: 8. The CDR3 loop reads CASSAQGISSGANVLTF. CDR3 coding DNA: TGTGCCAGCAGCGCACAGGGGATCAGCTCTGGGGCCAACGTCCTGACTTTC.

This clone was counted once. The chain links TRBV5-4 to TRBJ2-1; possibly TRBD2 for D (5 bases). Germline values: CDR1 SGHNT, CDR2 YYREEE (reference sequence). V gave up 5 bases and J gave up 1 base, with 13 bases separating them. The CDR3 contains 15 residues. The CDR3 DNA is TGTGCCAGCAGGTCCCTAGCTTTTTCCTACAATGAGCAGTTCTTC. It is translated as CASRSLAFSYNEQFF.

The chain recombines TRBV11-3 with TRBJ2-1; 7 bases are shared with TRBD2. There are 14 residues in the CDR3. CDR1 and CDR2 from the germline V gene are SGHNT and YENEEA. The V segment lost 1 base and the J segment 4 bases; nucleotides outside the gene matches: 1. This CDR3 reads CASSLGAGYNEQFF. The CDR3 DNA follows: TGTGCCAGCAGCTTAGGAGCGGGATACAATGAGCAGTTCTTC.